Following are 10 T cell receptor beta chains from one sample sequenced in a study of post-analysis software for immune sequencing data. Findings and caveats of the study: TRBV5-6, TRBV5-1 and TRBV20-1 were among four or five TRBV segments more frequent in patients than controls.

For these receptors, no antigen is known. Sequencing libraries made from TCR beta cDNA carried unique molecular identifiers. TCRdb reprocessed the PCR reads with MiXCR, giving one entry per CDR3 protein. Of around 400,000 distinct CDR3 sequences listed, approximately 38% are singletons. The sequencing sample was made of blood. The receptor source for this set is a girl between 10 and 17 years old with multiple sclerosis.

This chain connects TRBV2 to TRBJ2-3, with 13 bases identical to TRBD2. J gave up 2 bases and V 7 bases, and 6 bases lay outside the gene matches. CDR3 length equals 16 residues. Germline assignment: CDR1 SNHLY and CDR2 FYNNEI. Here the CDR3 DNA reads TGTGCCAGCAACCCCGGACTAGCGGGGGCCACAGATACGCAGTATTTT. This translates into CASNPGLAGATDTQYF.

J is TRBJ1-2 and V is TRBV19, with TRBD1 as a possible D gene (6 bases). V gave up 2 bases and J gave up 3 bases, with 13 bases separating them. Per germline, CDR1 LNHDA and CDR2 SQIVND (reference sequence). The CDR3 has 15 residues. The CDR3 bases are TGTGCCAGTAGTATACGGTTCGGACAGTACTATGGCTACACCTTC. Translating gives CASSIRFGQYYGYTF.

This rearrangement joins TRBV27 to TRBJ1-2; D remains unclear. The CDR3 consists of 13 residues. V lost 5 bases to trimming and J lost 7 bases, with 14 bases between them. Germline V lookup: CDR1 MNHEY, CDR2 SMNVEV (reference sequence). In nucleotides, the CDR3 is TGTGCCAGCAGTACCCACAACGCCGGTGGCTACACCTTC. It translates to CASSTHNAGGYTF.

The table lists this clonotype with a few counts. V is TRBV7-2 and J is TRBJ2-5; no firm D call. The germline CDR1 and CDR2 sequences are SGHTA and FQGNSA. The V end was cut by 4 bases, the J end by 1 base, with 4 bases between. The CDR3 is made up of 12 amino acids. CDR3 in amino acids: CASSSFQETQYF. In nucleotides, the CDR3 is TGTGCCAGCAGCTCCTTCCAAGAGACCCAGTACTTC.

In DNA, the CDR3 is TGTGCCAGCACCCTTCAAGGGGGACAGCCATTCTATGGCTACACCTTC. It encodes CASTLQGGQPFYGYTF. V and J are TRBV12-3 or TRBV12-4 and TRBJ1-2; TRBD1 aligns across 7 bases. J was trimmed by 4 bases and V by 7 bases; bases with no gene match: 15. The CDR3 runs to 16 residues.

The genes are TRBV24-1 and TRBJ2-5; 7 bases are shared with TRBD1. V shed 2 bases, J shed 2 bases, and the junction held 4 bases outside the gene matches. Germline V CDR1 and CDR2: KGHDR, SFDVKD. The CDR3 sequence is 15 residues long. CDR3 loop: CATSDSSTGQETQYF. Here the CDR3 DNA reads TGTGCCACCAGTGATTCCTCGACAGGGCAAGAGACCCAGTACTTC.

This chain connects TRBV5-1 to TRBJ1-2; 8 nucleotides agree with TRBD1. The CDR3 consists of 13 residues. The V gene's germline CDR1 is SGHRS and CDR2 YFSETQ. V lost 2 bases and J lost 4; bases outside the gene matches: 1. The CDR3 sequence: CASSFRGPYGYTF. Written as DNA, the CDR3 is TGCGCCAGCAGCTTCAGGGGGCCCTATGGCTACACCTTC.

V is TRBV10-3 and J is TRBJ1-1; D unclear. This CDR3 has 15 amino acids. Germline assignment: CDR1 ENHRY and CDR2 SYGVKD. The V end was cut by 3 bases, the J end by 0 bases, with 11 bases between. This chain's CDR3 is CAISDSWRVNTEAFF. CDR3 nucleotides: TGTGCCATCAGTGATAGTTGGAGGGTGAACACTGAAGCTTTCTTT.

This clonotype has just a few counts. The rearrangement joins TRBV5-1 to TRBJ2-4; TRBD2 matches at 9 bases. CDR3 size: 14 residues. CDR1 is SGHRS, CDR2 YFSETQ, per germline. V lost 3 bases and J lost 8; bases outside the gene matches: 6. The chain's CDR3 is CASSSGLATDIQYF. DNA for the CDR3: TGCGCCAGCAGCTCGGGACTAGCCACGGACATTCAGTACTTC.

This clonotype was counted a few times. The chain carries TRBV5-4 and TRBJ2-3; TRBD2 matches 9 bases. CDR3 length equals 16 residues. V shed 2 bases, J shed 3 bases, and the junction held 7 bases outside the gene matches. Per the germline V gene, CDR1 is SGHNT and CDR2 is YYREEE (reference sequence). The CDR3 is CASSFTPGLATDTQYF. In DNA form, the CDR3 reads TGTGCCAGCAGCTTCACACCGGGACTAGCAACAGATACGCAGTATTTT.